The T cell receptor (beta chain) under discussion was sequenced for a study of blood T cell repertoires in COVID-19. The overall study: Both acute and convalescent COVID-19 samples were obtained from the United States, Italy and Spain. T cells, B-cell-depleted T cells, or PBMCs supplied cDNA or gDNA.

V shed 0 bases and J 4 bases; nucleotides not matched to a gene: 8. Germline CDR1 and CDR2: SGDLS and YYNGEE. The CDR3 runs to 18 residues. Repertoires were generated with immunoSEQ multiplex PCR, while TCRdb's copy carries only in-frame clones and drops some. The data show roughly 410,000 clones, with 70% to 90% seen just once and over 2% held by the top ten. The clonotype originates from a woman in her fifties or sixties with COVID-19, enrolled during active disease. V gene TRBV9 combines with J gene TRBJ2-3; 13 nucleotides match TRBD2. Sequencing was carried out using peripheral blood. The CDR3 reads CASSVVLTSGGAADTQYF. CDR3 nucleotides: TGTGCCAGCAGCGTAGTTCTCACTAGCGGGGGGGCCGCAGATACGCAGTATTTT.